The 3 T cell receptor beta chains in this list originate from one sample, sequenced in a study of blood T cell repertoires in COVID-19. Assay: immunoSEQ multiplex PCR; the TCRdb copy retains only in-frame clones and omits some. Here the sample spans approximately 48,000 clones, around 83% being singletons. The sequenced sample consisted of peripheral blood. These receptors all stem from a man aged 55 to 70 with acute or convalescent COVID-19.

The rearrangement links TRBV7-8 to TRBJ1-2; TRBD1 agrees at 11 bases. The CDR3 covers 15 residues. The germline CDR1 and CDR2 sequences are SGHVS and FQNEAQ. Losses at the gene ends were 5 bases for V and 6 bases for J; bases not matched to a gene: 8. CDR3 nucleotide sequence: TGTGCCAGCAGCACTGGACAGGGGGCCCTCAATGGCTACACCTTC. It yields the protein CASSTGQGALNGYTF.

This rearrangement joins TRBV10-1 to TRBJ2-7; 7 positions match TRBD2. Trimming cost V 0 bases and J 7 bases; bases outside gene matches: 18. The germline V gene encodes CDR1 WNHNN and CDR2 SYGVQD (reference sequence). This CDR3 comprises 18 residues. The DNA of the CDR3 is TGCGCCAGCAGTGAGTCGGGGGTTGACGCGGGAGATTCGCGGGAGCAGTACTTC. Its translation: CASSESGVDAGDSREQYF.

This clone has a single count. This chain connects TRBV5-1 to TRBJ1-1, with TRBD1 matching over 7 bases. Germline CDR1 and CDR2: SGHRS and YFSETQ. V dropped 5 bases and J dropped 0; count of bases not matched to a gene: 4. The length of the CDR3 is 14 residues. CDR3 bases: TGCGCCAGCAGGACAGGGACCATGAACACTGAAGCTTTCTTT. Its translation is CASRTGTMNTEAFF.